This T cell receptor (beta chain) was captured in a study of CD8 T cells in ankylosing spondylitis. From the 5' RACE reads, TCRdb called clonotypes with MiXCR, one entry per CDR3 protein. The sample shows 150,000 to 200,000 distinct CDR3 sequences, about 20% of them seen only once. Looked up from germline, CDR1 is SGHTA and CDR2 is FQGNSA. After removal of 4 bases from V and 4 bases from J, the junction contained 12 bases not matched to a gene. This CDR3 spans 18 amino acids. Study-wide results and caveats: Disease-associated clones were reportedly significantly overrepresented in matched ankylosing spondylitis synovial fluid.

As regards this clonotype: The antigen remains undetermined.

Sequenced input: blood, either unsorted or a sorted T cell fraction (not recorded which). The clonotype originates from a male donor under 35 with ankylosing spondylitis or in good health (not recorded which). The genes are TRBV7-2 and TRBJ2-5; 13 nucleotides agree with TRBD2. The CDR3 nucleotides read TGTGCCAGCAGCTCGAGACCCGGACTAGCGGGAGCCTTAGAGACCCAGTACTTC. This codes for CASSSRPGLAGALETQYF.